The 6 T cell receptor beta chains below come from one sample, sequenced in a study of cytomegalovirus exposure and HLA in healthy donors. PCR used 60 Vbeta primers and 13 Jbeta primers. This table comes from immunoSEQ multiplex PCR, and its TCRdb copy is limited to in-frame clones, with some not included. The repertoire holds approximately 74,000 clones, with over 75% as singletons. Specimen: PBMCs. Every receptor here comes from a man aged 40-49 years in good health and CMV-seronegative.

CDR3 sequence: CATSSSRGLAVYEQYF. DNA for the CDR3: TGTGCCACCAGCAGTTCCCGGGGACTAGCGGTCTACGAGCAGTACTTC. The rearrangement uses TRBV15 and TRBJ2-7; 11 bases align to TRBD2. This CDR3 spans 16 amino acids. V dropped 3 bases and J dropped 3; count of bases not matched to a gene: 7. CDR1 and CDR2 (germline): LNHNV, YYDKDF (reference sequence).

Only a few counts were recorded for this clone. The genes are TRBV4-1 and TRBJ2-7; maybe TRBD1 (6 bases). CDR1 MGHRA and CDR2 YSYEKL come from the germline V gene. CDR3 length: 14 amino acids. With 2 bases removed from V and 2 bases from J, the gap between germline ends came to 10 bases. This chain's CDR3 is CASSQQDRPYEQYF. CDR3 bases: TGCGCCAGCAGCCAACAGGACAGACCCTACGAGCAGTACTTC.

V gene TRBV2 combines with J gene TRBJ2-7; TRBD1 matches at 7 bases. The CDR3 runs 14 residues. V lost 11 bases and J lost 3; bases outside the gene matches: 13. Germline CDR1 and CDR2: SNHLY and FYNNEI. This chain's CDR3 is CAPGTELPNYEQYF. The CDR3 DNA reads as TGTGCCCCCGGGACAGAGCTACCCAACTACGAGCAGTACTTC.

For the CDR3, the DNA is TGTGCCAGCAGTGCCCAGGGAGGGGACTATGGCTACACCTTC. Its translation is CASSAQGGDYGYTF. The rearrangement uses TRBV6-1 and TRBJ1-2, with D tentatively TRBD1 (5 bases). The CDR3 is 14 residues long. In germline, CDR1 is MNHNS, CDR2 SASEGT. Trimming left V 4 bases short and J 3 bases short, with 12 bases between.

The rearrangement links TRBV5-4 to TRBJ2-2; 8 bases match TRBD1. CDR1 is SGHNT, CDR2 YYREEE, per germline (reference sequence). The CDR3 loop spans 14 amino acids. J was trimmed by 5 bases and V by 4 bases; bases with no gene match: 4. The CDR3 DNA reads TGTGCCAGCAGCGGACAGGGTTTTACCGGGGAGCTGTTTTTT. Residues: CASSGQGFTGELFF.

The genes are TRBV13 and TRBJ2-2; D not resolved. Germline V gives CDR1 PRHDT, CDR2 FYEKMQ (reference sequence). This CDR3 region has 14 residues. Trimming left V 6 bases short and J 1 base short, with 9 bases between. The CDR3 bases are TGTGCCAGCAGTCCCCCATTGAACACCGGGGAGCTGTTTTTT. Translated, it gives CASSPPLNTGELFF. The whole variable domain, remainder taken from reference TRBV13 and TRBJ2-2, is AAGVIQSPRHLIKEKRETATLKCYPIPRHDTVYWYQQGPGQDPQFLISFYEKMQSDKGSIPDRFSAQQFSDYHSELNMSSLELGDSALYFCASSPPLNTGELFFGEGSRLTVL.